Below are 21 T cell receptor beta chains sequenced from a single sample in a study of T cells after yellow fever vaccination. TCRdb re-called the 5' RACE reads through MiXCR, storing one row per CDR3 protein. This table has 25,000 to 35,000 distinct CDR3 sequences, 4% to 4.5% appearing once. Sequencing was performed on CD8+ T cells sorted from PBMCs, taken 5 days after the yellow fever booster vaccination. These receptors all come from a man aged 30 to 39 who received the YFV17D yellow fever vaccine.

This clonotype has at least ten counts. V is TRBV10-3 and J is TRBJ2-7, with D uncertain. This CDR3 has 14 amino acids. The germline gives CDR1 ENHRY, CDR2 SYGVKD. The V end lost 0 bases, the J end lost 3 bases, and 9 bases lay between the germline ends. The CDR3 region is CAISESGIFYEQYF. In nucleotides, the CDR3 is TGTGCCATCAGTGAGTCGGGGATTTTCTACGAGCAGTACTTC.

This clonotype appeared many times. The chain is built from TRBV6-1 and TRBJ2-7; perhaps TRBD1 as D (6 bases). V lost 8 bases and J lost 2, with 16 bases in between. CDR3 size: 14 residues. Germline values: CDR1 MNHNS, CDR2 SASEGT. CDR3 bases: TGTGCCAGCGCTGGTGCGTCAGGGGCCTACGAGCAGTACTTC. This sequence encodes CASAGASGAYEQYF.

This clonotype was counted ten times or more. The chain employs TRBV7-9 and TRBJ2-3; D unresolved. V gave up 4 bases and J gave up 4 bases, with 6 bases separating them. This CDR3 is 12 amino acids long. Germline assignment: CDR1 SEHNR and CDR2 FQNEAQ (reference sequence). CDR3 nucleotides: TGTGCCAGCAGCTCCATTCCAGATACGCAGTATTTT. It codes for CASSSIPDTQYF.

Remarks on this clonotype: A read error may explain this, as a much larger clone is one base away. In nucleotides, the CDR3 is TGTGCCAGCGGGCCTCCTATCCTATACAATGAGCAGTTCTTC. It yields the protein CASGPPILYNEQFF. The V gene is TRBV27, the J gene TRBJ2-1; D remains unclear. Germline CDR1 is MNHEY and CDR2 is SMNVEV (reference sequence). The CDR3 is 14 residues long. Trimming stripped 8 bases from V and 4 bases from J, with 15 bases between.

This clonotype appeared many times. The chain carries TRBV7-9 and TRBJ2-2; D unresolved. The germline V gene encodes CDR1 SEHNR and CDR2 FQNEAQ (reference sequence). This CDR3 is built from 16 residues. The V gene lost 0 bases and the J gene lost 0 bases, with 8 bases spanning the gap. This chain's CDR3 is CASSLAITTNTGELFF. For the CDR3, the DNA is TGTGCCAGCAGCTTAGCGATTACGACGAACACCGGGGAGCTGTTTTTT.

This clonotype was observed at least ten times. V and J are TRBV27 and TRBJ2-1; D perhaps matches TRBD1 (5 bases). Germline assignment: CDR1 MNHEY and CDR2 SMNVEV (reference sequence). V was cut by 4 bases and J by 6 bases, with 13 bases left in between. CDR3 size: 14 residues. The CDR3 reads CASSYGTGFNEQFF. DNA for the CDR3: TGTGCCAGCAGTTACGGAACAGGATTCAATGAGCAGTTCTTC.

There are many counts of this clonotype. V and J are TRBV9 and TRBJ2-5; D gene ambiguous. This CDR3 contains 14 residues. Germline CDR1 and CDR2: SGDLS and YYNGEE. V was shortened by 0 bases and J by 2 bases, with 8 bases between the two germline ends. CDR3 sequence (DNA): TGTGCCAGCAGCGTAGATGGACGACAAGAGACCCAGTACTTC. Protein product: CASSVDGRQETQYF.

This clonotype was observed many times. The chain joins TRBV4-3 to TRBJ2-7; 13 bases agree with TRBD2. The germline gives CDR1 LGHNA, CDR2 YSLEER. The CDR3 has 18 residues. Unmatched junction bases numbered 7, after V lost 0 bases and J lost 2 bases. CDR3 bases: TGCGCCAGCAGCCAAGATCGACTAGCGGGAGGCCTGACCTACGAGCAGTACTTC. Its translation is CASSQDRLAGGLTYEQYF.

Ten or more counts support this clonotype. CDR3 sequence (DNA): TGCGCCAGCAGCGGAGACAGGGATCAAGAGACCCAGTACTTC. This codes for CASSGDRDQETQYF. This chain connects TRBV5-1 to TRBJ2-5; TRBD1 agrees at 7 bases. Losses at the gene ends were 4 bases for V and 2 bases for J; bases not matched to a gene: 5. Germline CDR1 reads SGHRS; CDR2 reads YFSETQ. The CDR3 has 14 residues.

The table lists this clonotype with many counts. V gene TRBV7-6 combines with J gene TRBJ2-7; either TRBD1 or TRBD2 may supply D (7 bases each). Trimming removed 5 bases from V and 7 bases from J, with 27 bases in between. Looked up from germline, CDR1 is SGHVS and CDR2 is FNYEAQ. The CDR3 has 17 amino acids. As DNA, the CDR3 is TGTGCCAGCAGCCCCGTGGGGGGGGGACAGCTTATCGGGGAGCAGTACTTC. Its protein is CASSPVGGGQLIGEQYF.

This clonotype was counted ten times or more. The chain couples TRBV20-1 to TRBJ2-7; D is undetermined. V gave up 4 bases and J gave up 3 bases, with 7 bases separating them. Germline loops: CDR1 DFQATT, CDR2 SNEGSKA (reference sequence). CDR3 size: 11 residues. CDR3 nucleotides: TGCAGTGCTACGGAAAGCTACGAGCAGTACTTC. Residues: CSATESYEQYF.

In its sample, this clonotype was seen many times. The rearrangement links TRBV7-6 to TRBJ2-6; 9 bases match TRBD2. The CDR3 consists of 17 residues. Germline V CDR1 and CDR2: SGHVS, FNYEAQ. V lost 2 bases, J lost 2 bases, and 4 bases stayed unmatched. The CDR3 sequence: CASSLQPSGTGANVLTF. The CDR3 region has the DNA TGTGCCAGCAGCTTACAGCCTAGCGGGACTGGGGCCAACGTCCTGACTTTC.

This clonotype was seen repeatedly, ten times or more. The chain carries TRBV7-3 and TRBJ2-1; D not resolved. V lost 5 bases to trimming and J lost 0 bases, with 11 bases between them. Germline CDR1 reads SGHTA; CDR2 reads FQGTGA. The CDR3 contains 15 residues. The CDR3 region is CASSPDDDSYNEQFF. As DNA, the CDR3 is TGTGCCAGCAGCCCGGACGACGACTCCTACAATGAGCAGTTCTTC.

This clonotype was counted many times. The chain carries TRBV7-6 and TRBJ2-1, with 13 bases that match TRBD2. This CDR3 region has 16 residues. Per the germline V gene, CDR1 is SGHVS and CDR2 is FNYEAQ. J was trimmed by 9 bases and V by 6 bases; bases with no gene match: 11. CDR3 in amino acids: CASSQPGLAGFVEQFF. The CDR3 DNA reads TGTGCCAGCAGTCAGCCGGGACTAGCGGGATTTGTTGAGCAGTTCTTC.

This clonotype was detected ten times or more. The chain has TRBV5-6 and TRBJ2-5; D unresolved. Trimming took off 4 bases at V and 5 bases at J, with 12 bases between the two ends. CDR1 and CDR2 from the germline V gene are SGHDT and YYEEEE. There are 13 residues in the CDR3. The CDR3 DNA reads TGTGCCAGCAGCCCACAAAACGAGGAGACCCAGTACTTC. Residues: CASSPQNEETQYF.

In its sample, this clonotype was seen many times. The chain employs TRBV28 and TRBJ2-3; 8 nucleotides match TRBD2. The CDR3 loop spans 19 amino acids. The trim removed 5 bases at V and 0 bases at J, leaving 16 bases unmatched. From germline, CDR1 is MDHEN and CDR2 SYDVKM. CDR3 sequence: CASSVYPRTSQISTDTQYF. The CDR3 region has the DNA TGTGCCAGCAGTGTTTACCCCAGGACTAGCCAGATCAGCACAGATACGCAGTATTTT. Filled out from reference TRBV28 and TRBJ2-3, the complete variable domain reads DVKVTQSSRYLVKRTGEKVFLECVQDMDHENMFWYRQDPGLGLRLIYFSYDVKMKEKGDIPEGYSVSREKKERFSLILESASTNQTSMYLCASSVYPRTSQISTDTQYFGPGTRLTVL.

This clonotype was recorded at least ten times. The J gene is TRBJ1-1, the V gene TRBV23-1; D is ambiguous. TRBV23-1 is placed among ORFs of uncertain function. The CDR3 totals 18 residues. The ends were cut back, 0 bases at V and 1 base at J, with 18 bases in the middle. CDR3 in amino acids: CASSQSLGPPMGNTEAFF. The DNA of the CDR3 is TGCGCCAGCAGTCAATCACTGGGTCCTCCCATGGGGAACACTGAAGCTTTCTTT.

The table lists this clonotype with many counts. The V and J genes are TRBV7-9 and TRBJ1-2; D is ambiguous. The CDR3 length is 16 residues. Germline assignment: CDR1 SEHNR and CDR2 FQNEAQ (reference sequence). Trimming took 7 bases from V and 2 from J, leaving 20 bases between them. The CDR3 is CASTNTSPAYNYGYTF. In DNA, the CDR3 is TGTGCCAGCACCAACACATCCCCGGCATACAACTATGGCTACACCTTC.

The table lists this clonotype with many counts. This CDR3 is CASSYPDGTEAFF. The CDR3 DNA is TGTGCCAGCAGTTACCCGGACGGGACTGAAGCTTTCTTT. The chain uses TRBV6-5 and TRBJ1-1, with no clear D. Trimming took off 2 bases at V and 5 bases at J, with 9 bases between the two ends. CDR3 length: 13 residues. In germline, CDR1 is MNHEY, CDR2 SVGAGI.

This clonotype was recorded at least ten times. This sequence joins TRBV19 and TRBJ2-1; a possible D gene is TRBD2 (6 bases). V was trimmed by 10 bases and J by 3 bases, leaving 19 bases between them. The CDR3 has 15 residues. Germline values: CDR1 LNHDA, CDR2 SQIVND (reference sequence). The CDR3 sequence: CATHAGPTYYNEQFF. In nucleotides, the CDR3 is TGTGCCACCCACGCGGGACCCACCTACTACAATGAGCAGTTCTTC. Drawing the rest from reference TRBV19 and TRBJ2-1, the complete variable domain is DGGITQSPKYLFRKEGQNVTLSCEQNLNHDAMYWYRQDPGQGLRLIYYSQIVNDFQKGDIAEGYSVSREKKESFPLTVTSAQKNPTAFYLCATHAGPTYYNEQFFGPGTRLTVL.

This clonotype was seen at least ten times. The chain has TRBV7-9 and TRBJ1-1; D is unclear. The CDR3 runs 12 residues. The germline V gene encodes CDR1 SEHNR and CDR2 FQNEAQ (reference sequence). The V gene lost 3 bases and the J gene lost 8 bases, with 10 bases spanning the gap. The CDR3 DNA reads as TGTGCCAGCAGCTTGAAGGACGGAGAAGCTTTCTTT. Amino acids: CASSLKDGEAFF.